The clone carrying this T cell receptor beta chain occurred many times. This entry comes from a study of early T cells in non-severe SARS-CoV-2 infection. Study as a whole: The sequenced material was bulk RNA from unsorted whole blood, and its chains were unpaired.

The J segment lost 3 bases and the V segment lost 4 bases, leaving 4 bases of the junction unmatched. The CDR3 contains 16 residues. In germline, CDR1 is LGHDT, CDR2 YNNKEL (reference sequence). MiXCR, run by TCRdb on the 5' RACE reads, gives a single entry per CDR3 protein. The repertoire holds some 59,000 distinct CDR3 sequences, around 9.7% seen once, with 20% in the top ten. The chain employs TRBV3-1 and TRBJ2-1; 12 bases are a match to TRBD2. This receptor was identified in an adult who was a healthcare worker with PCR-confirmed SARS-CoV-2 infection or an uninfected control (not recorded which). Sequencing input: whole blood. The CDR3 loop is CASSPTSGGYYNEQFF. The DNA of the CDR3 is TGTGCCAGCAGCCCGACTAGCGGGGGCTACTACAATGAGCAGTTCTTC.